This TCR beta chain was sequenced during a study of regulatory T cells in long-lasting Graves disease. HTBI primers from iRepertoire and Arm-PCR of CDR3 regions yielded the TCR beta libraries. TCRdb re-called the multiplex PCR reads with MiXCR, one entry per CDR3 protein. The table lists around 320,000 distinct CDR3 sequences, around 15% of them singletons. The CDR3 sequence is 15 residues long. V gave up 1 base and J gave up 8 bases; unmatched junction bases: 7. CDR1 and CDR2 (germline): MDHEN, SYDVKM. In its sample, this clonotype was seen many times. Time point meaning: newly diagnosed GD, antithyroid drugs for less than 3 months. Extracted PBMC RNA gave rise to the TCR library. The same data also went into a second study, on T cells in Graves' hyperthyroidism and ophthalmopathy.

The TCR comes from a man in his forties with Graves disease. This material consisted of peripheral blood mononuclear cells (PBMCs), taken at new diagnosis, from a patient treated with antithyroid drugs. V usage is TRBV28 and J usage is TRBJ1-4, with TRBD1 matching 7 bases. The CDR3 is CASSLSGDSGEKLFF. CDR3 bases: TGTGCCAGCAGTTTATCCGGGGACAGTGGGGAAAAACTGTTTTTT.